This T cell receptor (beta chain) came from a study of PD-L1 blockade in urothelial cancer (dated by TCRdb to about 2017). Some background on the complete study: Every patient began therapy at some point between 2013 and 2015 and was given atezolizumab 1,200 mg intravenously every 3 weeks. About 90% of the roughly 29 patients were identified as males with urothelial cancer of bladder origin, and a prior smoking history was reported by 18 of 29 patients. The study was an exploratory multi-omic analysis of somatic, immune and clinical correlates of response to PD-L1 blockade with atezolizumab in urothelial cancer. Durable clinical benefit was defined as a progression-free survival longer than 6 months, and TCR features were additionally tested against progression-free survival and overall survival. An ECOG performance status of 0 or 1 was recorded for the patients, and 0 to 3 prior chemotherapy regimens had been received by the patients. Approximately 30 patients had pretreatment blood TCR-seq, some 25 had at least one posttreatment blood collection, and some 25 had tumor TCR-seq. Blood samples were analyzed at two time points: 3 weeks after treatment start (second dose) and 6 weeks after treatment start. TCR sequencing covered pretreatment tumor samples and matched, serially collected peripheral blood taken before and after atezolizumab treatment. Blood samples gave a median of about 150,000 T cells and 88,000 or so unique TCRs, with a median clonality of about 0.078. Ten or so patients reached durable clinical benefit, while some 20 patients did not. In the same patients who had TCR sequencing, pretreatment tumors also underwent whole exome sequencing and RNA sequencing. Results and caveats for the whole study, not just this receptor: Among patients with durable benefit, tumor-associated TCR clones showed greater expansion in peripheral blood 3 weeks after treatment started (n ≈ 21, p = 0.022). Improved progression-free and overall survival was found to be associated with pretreatment peripheral blood TCR clonality below the median. Small sample size (n ≈ 27) and many exploratory analyses mean the results are intended to be hypothesis-generating.

In light of the paper, this sample's time point label describes: pretreatment peripheral blood. A cohort of 25 to 30 patients with locally advanced or metastatic urothelial carcinoma, treated at Memorial Sloan Kettering on a trial protocol, was included. Peripheral blood mononuclear cells were collected pretreatment and during treatment, with between 1 and 8 total time points per patient. The Qiagen DNeasy Blood extraction kit was used to purify genomic DNA from total PBMCs and from tumor samples. Collected pretreatment and during treatment, PBMCs were isolated and stored as previously described. To estimate absolute template abundance from read counts, synthetic TCR analog templates were spiked into each PCR. The immunoSEQ assay used bias-controlled V and J gene primers to amplify TCRbeta CDR3 regions from genomic DNA. Sequencing of rearranged TCRbeta segments was performed at approximately 20X coverage. Under the source paper's analysis protocol: Clustering was used to correct sequencing errors, and CDR3s were annotated against IMGT so that V, D and J genes could be assigned. Only productive TCRbeta rearrangements were used in downstream analyses, excluding out-of-frame or stop-codon sequences. Clonality was calculated as one minus the Shannon entropy normalized by the log of the number of unique productive sequences. Clones differing between time points or between blood and tumor were identified by Fisher's exact test with Benjamini-Hochberg correction at adjusted p below 0.01. TCRdb limited this immuneACCESS table to in-frame rearrangements with V and J called. A share of clones is missing; checked studies link under half to unresolved V genes, and the rest is unexplained. The DNA gave D and trimming, while V, J and clone size come from that table. This sample comprises approximately 90,000 clones, around 84% of them detected only once. The top ten clones comprise more than 2% of the sample.

This clone appeared a few times. Its recognized antigen is unknown. No per-base quality is available; no much larger clone lies one base away. The germline V gene supplies CDR1 SGHAT and CDR2 FQNNGV. For this chain, trimming is 1 base at the V end and 5 bases at the J end, and the number of junction bases without a gene match is 5. The CDR3 contains 15 residues, cysteine and phenylalanine counted. The kept DNA is CDR3 alone, 45 bases in frame from the first base. Sample: PBMCs, taken around atezolizumab (anti-PD-L1) treatment. The sequence is built from TRBV11-2 and TRBJ2-5; 9 central bases correspond to TRBD1. The TCR sequence derives from a man aged 55 to 70 with urothelial cancer. The nucleotide sequence is TGTGCCAGCAGCTTAGTCGGGACAGGGCGGGAGACCCAGTACTTC. Its protein reads: CASSLVGTGRETQYF.